A single sample gave rise to the 20 T cell receptor beta chains below, sequenced in a study of blood T cell repertoires in COVID-19. This table comes from immunoSEQ multiplex PCR, and its TCRdb copy is limited to in-frame clones, with some not included. The data contain over 200,000 clones, under 90% of them singletons. The sample consisted of PBMCs or T cells enriched from blood (not recorded which). The receptors stem from a man aged 18 to 29 who had recovered from COVID-19.

This rearrangement joins TRBV5-1 to TRBJ1-3; D unclear. The CDR3 runs 15 residues. The ends were cut back, 0 bases at V and 0 bases at J, with 7 bases in the middle. Germline values: CDR1 SGHRS, CDR2 YFSETQ. CDR3 sequence: CASSLALSSGNTIYF. The CDR3 coding sequence is TGCGCCAGCAGCTTGGCACTTAGCTCTGGAAACACCATATATTTT.

The chain recombines TRBV18 with TRBJ2-7, with 9 positions matching TRBD1. The V gene's germline CDR1 is KGHSH and CDR2 LQKENI. Trimming took 3 bases from V and 3 from J; bases not matched to a gene: 6. This CDR3 is 15 amino acids long. CDR3 sequence: CASSPPGTGIYEQYF. As DNA, the CDR3 is TGTGCCAGCTCACCGCCCGGGACAGGGATCTACGAGCAGTACTTC.

DNA of the CDR3: TGTGCCAGCAGCTTTCTTGGGGAGGCCTATGGCTACACCTTC. It is translated as CASSFLGEAYGYTF. This rearrangement joins TRBV7-8 to TRBJ1-2; D unclear. V was trimmed by 3 bases and J by 4 bases, leaving 12 bases between them. Germline lookup yields CDR1 SGHVS and CDR2 FQNEAQ. The CDR3 spans 14 residues.

A single count supports this clone. The chain links TRBV7-8 to TRBJ1-2; 7 bases fit TRBD1. The V segment lost 4 bases and the J segment 2 bases; nucleotides outside the gene matches: 7. The CDR3 consists of 15 residues. Germline V gives CDR1 SGHVS, CDR2 FQNEAQ. The CDR3 loop reads CASSSAGGANYGYTF. The CDR3 DNA reads TGTGCCAGCAGCTCTGCAGGGGGAGCGAACTATGGCTACACCTTC.

The rearrangement joins TRBV7-9 to TRBJ2-5; 9 positions match TRBD2. CDR3 size: 18 residues. Unmatched junction bases numbered 17, after V lost 4 bases and J lost 5 bases. Germline CDR1 and CDR2: SEHNR and FQNEAQ (reference sequence). The CDR3 bases are TGTGCCAGCAGCTCATTAGCGGGAGTAGACTCTCGCGGGGAGACCCAGTACTTC. Translating it yields CASSSLAGVDSRGETQYF.

This clone was seen once. A junction boundary mismatches the germline segment, possibly from a read error. The chain employs TRBV6-5 and TRBJ1-2; 8 bases are shared with TRBD1. CDR3 length: 14 amino acids. CDR1 MNHEY and CDR2 SVGAGI come from the germline V gene. The CDR3 region is CASSHSTGDGGYTF. In DNA form, the CDR3 reads TGTGCCAGCAGTCACTCGACAGGGGATGGCGGCTACACCTTC.

The gene calls are TRBV27 and TRBJ2-7; 10 bases match TRBD1. The V and J ends lost 2 bases and 1 base, in that order; junction bases with no gene match: 8. The V gene's germline CDR1 is MNHEY and CDR2 SMNVEV (reference sequence). The CDR3 length is 17 residues. CDR3 sequence reads: CASSLEGDRGGSYEQYF. The CDR3 DNA reads TGTGCCAGCAGTTTAGAGGGGGACAGGGGTGGGTCCTACGAGCAGTACTTC.

V is TRBV7-9 and J is TRBJ2-7; D possibly corresponds to TRBD2 (5 bases). V lost 8 bases, J lost 3 bases, and 11 bases lay in between. Germline values: CDR1 SEHNR, CDR2 FQNEAQ (reference sequence). CDR3 length: 12 amino acids. The CDR3 coding sequence is TGTGCCAGCTCCGGGAATCTCTACGAGCAGTACTTC. Translated, it gives CASSGNLYEQYF.

The J gene is TRBJ2-7, the V gene TRBV5-1; tentative D call: TRBD1 (6 bases). Germline V gives CDR1 SGHRS, CDR2 YFSETQ. The CDR3 covers 18 residues. V was trimmed by 0 bases and J by 6 bases, leaving 25 bases between them. The CDR3 loop is CASSLGRTAREPLVEQYF. The CDR3 region has the DNA TGCGCCAGCAGCTTGGGGAGGACAGCCCGCGAACCCCTTGTCGAGCAGTACTTC.

A single count supports this clone. This chain connects TRBV6-1 to TRBJ2-5, with D unclear. The CDR3 runs to 15 residues. Germline V gene lookup returns CDR1 MNHNS and CDR2 SASEGT. V dropped 2 bases and J dropped 3 bases, with 13 bases sitting between them. The CDR3 here is CASSEPGRQEETQYF. The DNA for the CDR3 is TGTGCCAGCAGTGAACCCGGCAGGCAAGAAGAGACCCAGTACTTC.

This chain links TRBV6-4 with TRBJ1-2; a weak D match, TRBD1 (6 bases). Trimming stripped 4 bases from V and 3 bases from J, with 9 bases between. Germline CDR1 MRHNA, CDR2 SNTAGT. CDR3 size: 13 residues. The CDR3 coding sequence is TGTGCCAGCAGTGCGACAGGAGACTATGGCTACACCTTC. Protein: CASSATGDYGYTF.

The genes are TRBV5-1 and TRBJ1-3, with D possibly being TRBD1 (5 bases). Trimming stripped 4 bases from V and 4 bases from J, with 9 bases between. Germline V CDR1 and CDR2: SGHRS, YFSETQ. The CDR3 is 13 residues long. Here the CDR3 reads CASSRGDGNTIYF. The CDR3 DNA is TGCGCCAGCAGCCGGGGGGACGGAAACACCATATATTTT.

The rearrangement joins TRBV27 to TRBJ1-1; 7 nucleotides agree with TRBD1. The CDR3 is made up of 18 amino acids. The germline V gene has CDR1 MNHEY and CDR2 SMNVEV (reference sequence). V was pared by 7 bases and J by 5 bases, with 22 bases of the junction left unmatched. This CDR3 is CASTLAGQLTFKGTEAFF. The CDR3 DNA reads TGTGCCAGCACCCTTGCGGGACAGCTAACTTTCAAGGGGACTGAAGCTTTCTTT.

The V gene is TRBV5-1, the J gene TRBJ1-6; D is undetermined. The CDR3 consists of 15 residues. The germline V and J ends were trimmed by 0 bases and 10 bases, with 14 bases remaining between them. The germline V gene encodes CDR1 SGHRS and CDR2 YFSETQ. Written as DNA, the CDR3 is TGCGCCAGCAGCTTGGACGGGAATTTAGGGTCACCCCTCCACTTT. Translation: CASSLDGNLGSPLHF. The whole variable domain, filled in from reference TRBV5-1 and TRBJ1-6, reads KAGVTQTPRYLIKTRGQQVTLSCSPISGHRSVSWYQQTPGQGLQFLFEYFSETQRNKGNFPGRFSGRQFSNSRSEMNVSTLELGDSALYLCASSLDGNLGSPLHFGNGTRLTVT.

This clone was found once. The V call is TRBV7-9, the J call TRBJ2-7, with no clear D. The germline V gene has CDR1 SEHNR and CDR2 FQNEAQ (reference sequence). This CDR3 spans 15 amino acids. Between the trimmed V and J ends, which lost 1 base and 0 bases, there was a span of 10 bases. The CDR3 region has the DNA TGTGCCAGCAGCTTAGACTCTCCAAGCTCCTACGAGCAGTACTTC. It specifies CASSLDSPSSYEQYF. The full variable domain, with the rest looked up from reference TRBV7-9 and TRBJ2-7, is DTGVSQNPRHKITKRGQNVTFRCDPISEHNRLYWYRQTLGQGPEFLTYFQNEAQLEKSRLLSDRFSAERPKGSFSTLEIQRTEQGDSAMYLCASSLDSPSSYEQYFGPGTRLTVT.

This chain connects TRBV10-3 to TRBJ2-1; 8 nucleotides line up with TRBD2. Per germline, CDR1 ENHRY and CDR2 SYGVKD. V shed 5 bases and J 4 bases; nucleotides not matched to a gene: 7. This CDR3 has 15 amino acids. In DNA, the CDR3 is TGTGCCATCAGTTTCCGCGCGGGAGGATACAATGAGCAGTTCTTC. The encoded protein is CAISFRAGGYNEQFF.

The rearrangement links TRBV4-1 to TRBJ1-1; D possibly corresponds to TRBD1 (6 bases). Deletions cut 4 bases from V and 1 base from J, with 13 bases between. Germline V gene data show CDR1 as MGHRA and CDR2 as YSYEKL. CDR3 size: 15 residues. CDR3: CASSPATGQNTEAFF. The CDR3 DNA follows: TGCGCCAGCAGCCCCGCGACAGGTCAGAACACTGAAGCTTTCTTT.

This clone was recorded once. The chain couples TRBV10-2 to TRBJ1-5; 11 positions agree with TRBD1. After removal of 6 bases from V and 4 bases from J, the junction contained 5 bases not matched to a gene. This CDR3 spans 15 amino acids. CDR1 WSHSY and CDR2 SAAADI come from the germline V gene. The CDR3 protein is CASRAGTGGNQPQHF. As DNA, the CDR3 is TGCGCCAGCAGAGCAGGGACAGGGGGGAATCAGCCCCAGCATTTT.

The chain recombines TRBV10-3 with TRBJ1-1; D not certain. This CDR3 has 14 residues. The V gene's germline CDR1 is ENHRY and CDR2 SYGVKD. The germline V and J ends were trimmed by 6 bases and 1 base, with 12 bases remaining between them. The CDR3 spells CAISPAGENTEAFF. The DNA for the CDR3 is TGTGCCATCAGCCCAGCCGGGGAGAACACTGAAGCTTTCTTT.

The gene calls are TRBV5-1 and TRBJ2-3; TRBD2 is a possible D gene (6 bases). This CDR3 is 18 amino acids long. The V and J ends lost 0 bases and 0 bases respectively, with 17 bases between them. Germline values: CDR1 SGHRS, CDR2 YFSETQ. The CDR3 reads CASSLVGGMKPSTDTQYF. The CDR3 DNA sequence: TGCGCCAGCAGCTTGGTCGGCGGGATGAAACCTAGCACAGATACGCAGTATTTT.